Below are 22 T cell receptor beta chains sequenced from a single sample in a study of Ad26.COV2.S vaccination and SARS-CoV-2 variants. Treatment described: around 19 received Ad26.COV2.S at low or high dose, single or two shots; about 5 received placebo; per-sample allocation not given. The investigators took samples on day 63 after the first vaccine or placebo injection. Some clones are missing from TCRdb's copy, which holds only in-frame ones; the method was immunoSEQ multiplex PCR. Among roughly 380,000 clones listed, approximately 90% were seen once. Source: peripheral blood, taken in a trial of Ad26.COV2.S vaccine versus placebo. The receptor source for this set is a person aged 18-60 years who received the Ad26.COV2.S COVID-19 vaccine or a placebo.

The DNA for the CDR3 is TGCGCCAGCAGCTTAGGCCTAGCGGGGGGCACCGGAGGCGAGCAGTACTTC. It is translated as CASSLGLAGGTGGEQYF. This chain joins TRBV5-1 and TRBJ2-7; 11 bases line up with TRBD2. The CDR3 consists of 17 residues. The ends lost 2 bases at V and 6 bases at J; junction bases unmatched: 13. Looked up from germline, CDR1 is SGHRS and CDR2 is YFSETQ.

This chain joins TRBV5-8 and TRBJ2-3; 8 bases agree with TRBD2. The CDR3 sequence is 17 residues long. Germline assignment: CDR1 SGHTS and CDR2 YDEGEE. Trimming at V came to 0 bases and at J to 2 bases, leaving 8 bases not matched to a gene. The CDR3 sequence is CASSLGAQRGYTDTQYF. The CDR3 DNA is TGTGCCAGCAGCTTGGGCGCCCAGCGGGGGTACACAGATACGCAGTATTTT.

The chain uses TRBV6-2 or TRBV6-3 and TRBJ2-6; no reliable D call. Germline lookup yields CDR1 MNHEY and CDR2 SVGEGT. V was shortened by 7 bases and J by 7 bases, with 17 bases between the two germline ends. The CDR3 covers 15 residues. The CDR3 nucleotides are TGTGCCAGCACCCCCAGAAGGAGAGGTGCCAACGTCCTGACTTTC. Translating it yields CASTPRRRGANVLTF.

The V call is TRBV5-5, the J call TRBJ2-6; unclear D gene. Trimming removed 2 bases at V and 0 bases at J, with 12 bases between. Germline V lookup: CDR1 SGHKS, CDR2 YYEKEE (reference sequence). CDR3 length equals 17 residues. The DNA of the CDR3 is TGTGCCAGCAGCTTAGAATCACTCGGCTCTGGGGCCAACGTCCTGACTTTC. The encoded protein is CASSLESLGSGANVLTF.

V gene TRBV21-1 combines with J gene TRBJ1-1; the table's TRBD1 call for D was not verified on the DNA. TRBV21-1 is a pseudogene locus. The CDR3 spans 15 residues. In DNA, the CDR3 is TGTGCCAGCAGCAAAGGGGGCAGGTGGGGCACTGAAGCTTTCTTT. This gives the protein CASSKGGRWGTEAFF.

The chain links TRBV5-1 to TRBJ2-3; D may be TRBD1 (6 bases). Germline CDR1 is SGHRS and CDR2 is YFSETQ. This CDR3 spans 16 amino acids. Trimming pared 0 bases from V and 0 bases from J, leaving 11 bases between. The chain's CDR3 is CASSLDGTTSTDTQYF. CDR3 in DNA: TGCGCCAGCAGCTTGGACGGGACAACTAGCACAGATACGCAGTATTTT.

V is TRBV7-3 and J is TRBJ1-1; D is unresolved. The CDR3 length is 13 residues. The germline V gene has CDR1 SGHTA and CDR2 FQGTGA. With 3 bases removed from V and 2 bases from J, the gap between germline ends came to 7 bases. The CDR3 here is CASSLGFNTEAFF. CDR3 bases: TGTGCCAGCAGCTTGGGCTTTAACACTGAAGCTTTCTTT.

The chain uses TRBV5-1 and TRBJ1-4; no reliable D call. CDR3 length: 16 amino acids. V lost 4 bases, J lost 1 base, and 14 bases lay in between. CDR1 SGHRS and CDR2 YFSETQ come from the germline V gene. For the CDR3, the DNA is TGCGCCAGCAGCGCGGACCCGCCGGGAACTAATGAAAAACTGTTTTTT. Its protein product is CASSADPPGTNEKLFF.

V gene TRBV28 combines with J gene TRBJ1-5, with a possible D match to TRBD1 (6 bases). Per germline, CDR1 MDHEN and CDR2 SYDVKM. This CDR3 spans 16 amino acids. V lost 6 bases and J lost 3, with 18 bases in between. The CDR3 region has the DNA TGTGCCAGCAGAGGTACGGCAGGGGCCGACAATCAGCCCCAGCATTTT. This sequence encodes CASRGTAGADNQPQHF.

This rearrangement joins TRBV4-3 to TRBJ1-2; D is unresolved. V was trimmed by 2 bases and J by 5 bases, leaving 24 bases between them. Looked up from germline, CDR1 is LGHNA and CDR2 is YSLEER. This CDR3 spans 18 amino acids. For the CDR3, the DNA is TGCGCCAGCAGCCAATACGGAGGTTTGAGCATTGAACCTTATGGCTACACCTTC. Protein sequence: CASSQYGGLSIEPYGYTF.

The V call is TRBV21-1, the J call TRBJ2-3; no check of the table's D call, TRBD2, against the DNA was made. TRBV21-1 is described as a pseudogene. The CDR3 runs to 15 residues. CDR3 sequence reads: CASGNSRLITDTQYF. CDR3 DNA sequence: TGTGCCAGCGGTAATTCGCGCCTGATCACAGATACGCAGTATTTT.

DNA of the CDR3: TGTGCCATCAGGGGGACTAGCGGGGGATACGAGCAGTACTTC. Protein: CAIRGTSGGYEQYF. The V gene is TRBV10-3, the J gene TRBJ2-7; 14 nucleotides match TRBD2. This CDR3 has 14 amino acids. After removal of 6 bases from V and 4 bases from J, the junction contained 2 bases not matched to a gene. Per the germline V gene, CDR1 is ENHRY and CDR2 is SYGVKD.

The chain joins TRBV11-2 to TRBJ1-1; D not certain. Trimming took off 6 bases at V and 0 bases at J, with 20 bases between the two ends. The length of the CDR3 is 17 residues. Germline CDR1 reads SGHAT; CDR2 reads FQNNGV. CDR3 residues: CASSAFGVNLVNTEAFF. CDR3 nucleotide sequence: TGTGCCAGCAGTGCCTTTGGGGTAAACCTGGTGAACACTGAAGCTTTCTTT. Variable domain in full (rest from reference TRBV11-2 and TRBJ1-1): EAGVAQSPRYKIIEKRQSVAFWCNPISGHATLYWYQQILGQGPKLLIQFQNNGVVDDSQLPKDRFSAERLKGVDSTLKIQPAKLEDSAVYLCASSAFGVNLVNTEAFFGQGTRLTVV.

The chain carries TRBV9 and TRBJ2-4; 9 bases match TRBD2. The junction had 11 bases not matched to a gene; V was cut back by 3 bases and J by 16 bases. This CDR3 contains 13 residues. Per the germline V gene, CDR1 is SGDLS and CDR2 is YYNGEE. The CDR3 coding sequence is TGTGCCAGCAGCGGAGGTGCTAGCGGGACCCTTTACTTC. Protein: CASSGGASGTLYF.

The CDR3 sequence: CASSQWGGASYEQYF. The DNA of the CDR3 is TGTGCCAGCAGTCAGTGGGGGGGCGCTTCCTACGAGCAGTACTTC. The genes are TRBV6-2 or TRBV6-3 and TRBJ2-7; the D gene is possibly TRBD2 (7 bases). Trimming stripped 5 bases from V and 1 base from J, with 15 bases between. The CDR3 has 15 amino acids. Germline CDR1 and CDR2: MNHEY and SVGEGT.

The CDR3 loop is CASSLDWGANTGELFF. The CDR3 region has the DNA TGTGCCAGCAGCTTGGATTGGGGCGCGAACACCGGGGAGCTGTTTTTT. The gene calls are TRBV5-6 and TRBJ2-2; tentatively, D is TRBD1 (5 bases). The CDR3 spans 16 residues. The germline V gene has CDR1 SGHDT and CDR2 YYEEEE. The V gene lost 0 bases and the J gene lost 0 bases, with 9 bases spanning the gap.

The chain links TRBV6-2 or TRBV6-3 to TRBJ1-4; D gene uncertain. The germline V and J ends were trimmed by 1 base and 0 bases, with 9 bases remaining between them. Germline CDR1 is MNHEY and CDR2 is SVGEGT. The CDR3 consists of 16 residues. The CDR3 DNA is TGTGCCAGCAGTTACTGGAGCCTCACAACTAATGAAAAACTGTTTTTT. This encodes CASSYWSLTTNEKLFF.

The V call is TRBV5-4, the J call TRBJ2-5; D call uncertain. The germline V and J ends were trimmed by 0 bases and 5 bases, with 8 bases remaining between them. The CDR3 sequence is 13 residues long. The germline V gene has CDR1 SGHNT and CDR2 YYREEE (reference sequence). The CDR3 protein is CASSLVGRETQYF. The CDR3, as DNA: TGTGCCAGCAGCTTGGTGGGCCGGGAGACCCAGTACTTC.

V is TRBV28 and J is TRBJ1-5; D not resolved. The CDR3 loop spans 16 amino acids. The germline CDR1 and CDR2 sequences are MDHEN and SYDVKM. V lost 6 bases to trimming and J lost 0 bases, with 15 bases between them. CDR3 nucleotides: TGTGCCAGCAGCTCATTCCGTGGGTATAGCAATCAGCCCCAGCATTTT. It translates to CASSSFRGYSNQPQHF. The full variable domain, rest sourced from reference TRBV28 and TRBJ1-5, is DVKVTQSSRYLVKRTGEKVFLECVQDMDHENMFWYRQDPGLGLRLIYFSYDVKMKEKGDIPEGYSVSREKKERFSLILESASTNQTSMYLCASSSFRGYSNQPQHFGDGTRLSIL.

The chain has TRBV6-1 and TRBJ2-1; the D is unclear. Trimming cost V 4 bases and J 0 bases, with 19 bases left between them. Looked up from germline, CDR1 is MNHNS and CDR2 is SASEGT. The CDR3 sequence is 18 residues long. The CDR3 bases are TGTGCCAGCAGTGTTAGGACCGGGCGGATGAGCTCCTACAATGAGCAGTTCTTC. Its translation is CASSVRTGRMSSYNEQFF.

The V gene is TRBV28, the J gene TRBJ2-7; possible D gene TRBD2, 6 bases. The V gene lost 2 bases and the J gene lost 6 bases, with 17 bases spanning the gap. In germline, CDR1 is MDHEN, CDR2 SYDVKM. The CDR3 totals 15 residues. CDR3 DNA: TGTGCCAGCAGTTTAATGGAGGGGCCAGCCGCCGAGCAGTACTTC. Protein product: CASSLMEGPAAEQYF.

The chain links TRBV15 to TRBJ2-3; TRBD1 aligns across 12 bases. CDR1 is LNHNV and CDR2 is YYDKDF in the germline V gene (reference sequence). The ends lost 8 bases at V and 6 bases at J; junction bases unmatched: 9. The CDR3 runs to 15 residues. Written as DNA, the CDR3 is TGTGCCACCTCGCCGGGACAGGGGGCGGCGGATACGCAGTATTTT. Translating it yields CATSPGQGAADTQYF.